This is a list of T cell receptor beta chains from one sample in a study of cytomegalovirus exposure and HLA in healthy donors. Data came from immunoSEQ multiplex PCR; TCRdb stores just in-frame clones and leaves some out. The data hold around 190,000 clones, with about 80% observed a single time. The sample comprised PBMCs. These TCRs come from a woman under 40 in good health and CMV-seropositive. Each CDR3 is given with its conserved first and last residue. A D gene is named only where the DNA matches it firmly. Clone size is not always given. Where it is, it says once, few, many or a class for expanded clones.

d_gene	v_gene	j_gene	abundance	CDR3aa	CDR3nt
-	TRBV10-3	TRBJ2-7	-	CAISKGDNEQYF	TGTGCCATCAGTAAAGGGGATAACGAGCAGTACTTC
-	TRBV6-6	TRBJ2-7	-	CASGNEASEQYF	TGTGCCAGCGGAAACGAGGCTAGCGAGCAGTACTTC
-	TRBV19	TRBJ1-2	-	CLGEWGFFGNYGYTF	TGTCTCGGGGAATGGGGTTTTTTTGGCAACTATGGCTACACCTTC
TRBD2	TRBV4-3	TRBJ2-3	few	CASSQDNSGSVDTQYF	TGCGCCAGCAGCCAGGATAATAGCGGGAGCGTAGATACGCAGTATTTT
TRBD2	TRBV9	TRBJ2-1	-	CASSAGLAGGHDEQFF	TGTGCCAGCAGCGCGGGACTAGCGGGGGGGCACGATGAGCAGTTCTTC
-	TRBV2	TRBJ2-1	-	CASSEGGGDQGEQFF	TGTGCCAGCAGTGAAGGCGGGGGCGACCAGGGTGAGCAGTTCTTC
-	TRBV4-1	TRBJ2-7	once	CASSPSIWSYEQYF	TGCGCCAGCAGCCCCTCAATATGGTCCTACGAGCAGTACTTC
TRBD1	TRBV5-1	TRBJ2-5	few	CASSTPGQGKGETQYF	TGCGCCAGCAGCACGCCGGGACAGGGTAAGGGAGAGACCCAGTACTTC
TRBD1	TRBV11-2	TRBJ2-1	many	CASSLWAGGRNEQFF	TGTGCCAGCAGCTTATGGGCAGGGGGCAGGAATGAGCAGTTCTTC
TRBD2	TRBV5-4	TRBJ2-1	-	CASSQRLAGSPRGEQFF	TGTGCCAGCAGCCAGAGACTAGCGGGGTCGCCACGGGGTGAGCAGTTCTTC
TRBD1	TRBV5-1	TRBJ2-7	-	CASSPGQGVSYEQYF	TGCGCCAGCAGCCCCGGGCAGGGGGTAAGCTACGAGCAGTACTTC
TRBD2	TRBV5-1	TRBJ2-7	few	CASSPLAGTRIYEQYF	TGCGCCAGCAGCCCCCTAGCGGGAACACGAATCTACGAGCAGTACTTC
-	TRBV25-1	TRBJ1-1	few	CASSEVGGAFF	TGTGCCAGCAGTGAGGTTGGAGGCGCTTTCTTT
TRBD1	TRBV6-1	TRBJ1-5	-	CASSEITGGRQPQHF	TGTGCCAGCAGTGAAATTACAGGGGGTCGACAGCCCCAGCATTTT
-	TRBV15	TRBJ2-7	-	CATSRRVGSYEQYF	TGTGCCACCAGCAGGAGGGTAGGATCCTACGAGCAGTACTTC
-	TRBV5-4	TRBJ1-1	-	CASSLQDNTEAFF	TGTGCCAGCAGCTTACAGGATAACACTGAAGCTTTCTTT
TRBD1	TRBV18	TRBJ1-5	-	CASSPVGTGDIAQPQHF	TGTGCCAGCTCACCAGTAGGGACAGGGGATATCGCCCAGCCCCAGCATTTT
TRBD2	TRBV11-2	TRBJ2-7	once	CASSLGTSGNYEQYF	TGTGCCAGCAGCTTAGGGACTAGCGGGAACTACGAGCAGTACTTC
-	TRBV11-2	TRBJ2-3	-	CASSLNTGSAGTDTQYF	TGTGCCAGCAGCTTGAACACGGGGTCCGCGGGCACAGATACGCAGTATTTT
-	TRBV6-5	TRBJ2-5	once	CASSRRGPQETQYF	TGTGCCAGCAGTAGGAGGGGGCCACAAGAGACCCAGTACTTC
TRBD2	TRBV2	TRBJ2-5	-	CASRLRGTRETQYF	TGTGCCAGCAGATTGAGAGGGACTAGGGAGACCCAGTACTTC
-	TRBV7-8	TRBJ1-6	-	CASSLRRGRGVEGSPLHF	TGTGCCAGCAGCTTAAGGCGGGGACGGGGAGTCGAGGGTTCACCCCTCCACTTT
-	TRBV5-1	TRBJ2-1	-	CASSLGTADNEQFF	TGCGCCAGCAGCTTGGGCACAGCAGACAATGAGCAGTTCTTC
TRBD1	TRBV29-1	TRBJ1-1	-	CSVGTAMNTEAFF	TGCAGCGTGGGGACAGCCATGAACACTGAAGCTTTCTTT
TRBD2	TRBV27	TRBJ2-1	-	CASITRASGRTVYNEQFF	TGTGCCAGCATTACGAGGGCTAGCGGGCGGACCGTCTACAATGAGCAGTTCTTC
-	TRBV5-6	TRBJ2-5	once	CASSLAMWDTGPRGETQYF	TGTGCCAGCAGCTTGGCCATGTGGGACACAGGTCCCCGCGGGGAGACCCAGTACTTC
-	TRBV6-5	TRBJ2-1	-	CASSRQGLSYNEQFF	TGTGCCAGCAGCCGCCAGGGGCTAAGCTACAATGAGCAGTTCTTC
-	TRBV6-5	TRBJ2-7	-	CASSKPGDTAREQYF	TGTGCCAGCAGTAAGCCTGGGGACACGGCGCGCGAGCAGTACTTC
-	TRBV7-6	TRBJ2-7	-	CASSLEPPPTYEQYF	TGTGCCAGCAGCTTAGAACCCCCGCCTACCTACGAGCAGTACTTC
-	TRBV27	TRBJ1-5	once	CASSLSGYNQPQHF	TGTGCCAGCAGTTTGTCAGGGTACAATCAGCCCCAGCATTTT
-	TRBV9	TRBJ1-2	few	CASSVVGSLYGYTF	TGTGCCAGCAGCGTAGTAGGGAGCCTATATGGCTACACCTTC
-	TRBV10-3	TRBJ1-5	-	CAIKENRGNQPQHF	TGTGCCATCAAAGAAAATCGGGGGAATCAGCCCCAGCATTTT
-	TRBV5-1	TRBJ2-3	-	CASSLEGRDATDTQYF	TGCGCCAGCAGCTTGGAAGGGCGGGACGCCACAGATACGCAGTATTTT
-	TRBV7-2	TRBJ2-7	-	CASSLISGPEQYF	TGTGCCAGCAGCTTGATAAGTGGCCCCGAGCAGTACTTC
-	TRBV2	TRBJ1-1	-	CASKLGGNTEAFF	TGTGCCAGCAAATTGGGGGGGAACACTGAAGCTTTCTTT
TRBD2	TRBV10-2	TRBJ2-1	-	CATPRRSGSNEQFF	TGCGCCACCCCTAGGCGTAGCGGGAGCAATGAGCAGTTCTTC
TRBD2	TRBV6-6	TRBJ2-7	-	CASSPGLAGAYEQYF	TGTGCCAGCAGTCCGGGACTAGCGGGAGCCTACGAGCAGTACTTC
-	TRBV4-1	TRBJ1-2	-	CASSQPPTGGDYGYTF	TGCGCCAGCAGCCAACCCCCTACTGGGGGCGACTATGGCTACACCTTC
TRBD1	TRBV29-1	TRBJ1-1	-	CSVWGQGVPEAFF	TGCAGCGTCTGGGGACAGGGAGTACCTGAAGCTTTCTTT
TRBD2	TRBV2	TRBJ2-1	few	CARTPGLATHNEQFF	TGTGCCAGAACACCGGGACTAGCGACCCACAATGAGCAGTTCTTC
-	TRBV5-1	TRBJ1-2	-	CASSLLVESSGGYTF	TGCGCCAGCAGCTTGTTAGTGGAGTCGTCTGGTGGCTACACCTTC
-	TRBV19	TRBJ2-2	-	CASSIGIQRKVGGELFF	TGTGCCAGTAGTATAGGTATCCAGCGGAAAGTGGGCGGGGAGCTGTTTTTT
-	TRBV20-1	TRBJ1-1	-	CSALDLRGAFF	TGCAGTGCTCTTGACCTGAGGGGGGCTTTCTTT
-	TRBV5-1	TRBJ2-3	-	CASSPVGRGGWTDTQYF	TGCGCCAGCAGCCCCGTAGGCCGGGGTGGTTGGACAGATACGCAGTATTTT